A selection of T cell receptor beta chains follows, all from one sample in a study of control samples from healthy donors and cancer patients. Sequencing used immunoSEQ multiplex PCR; TCRdb keeps in-frame clones, though not all of them. The sample carries 170,000 or so clones, over 85% recorded once. Material: blood. Every receptor here comes from a young man in good health. The CDR3 runs from the conserved cysteine through the conserved F or W. D genes are given only for firm matches. Size tells how often a clone was seen (once, few, many) or the class of an expanded clone, and some rows leave it out.

d_gene: NA; j_gene: TRBJ2-7; v_gene: TRBV4-2; abundance: once; CDR3nt: TGTGCCAGCAGCCAAGATACTTCTGGGCCGTCCGAGCAGTACTTC; CDR3aa: CASSQDTSGPSEQYF
d_gene: TRBD2; j_gene: TRBJ2-7; v_gene: TRBV7-6; abundance: NA; CDR3nt: TGTGCCAGCAGCTTGGGGGGTCTAGCGGGACTTTACGAGCAGTACTTC; CDR3aa: CASSLGGLAGLYEQYF
d_gene: NA; j_gene: TRBJ2-3; v_gene: TRBV6-5; abundance: NA; CDR3nt: TGTGCCAGCAGTTACTCGAGGGGGGCGGGGGATACGCAGTATTTT; CDR3aa: CASSYSRGAGDTQYF
d_gene: TRBD2; j_gene: TRBJ2-1; v_gene: TRBV4-3; abundance: NA; CDR3nt: TGCGCCAGCAGCCAAGATGGGGCCGGGGGGTCCTACAATGAGCAGTTCTTC; CDR3aa: CASSQDGAGGSYNEQFF
d_gene: NA; j_gene: TRBJ2-1; v_gene: TRBV16; abundance: NA; CDR3nt: TGTGCCAGCAGCCCCGCGGGCAGGGGGGTAGGAGAGCAGTTCTTC; CDR3aa: CASSPAGRGVGEQFF
d_gene: TRBD2; j_gene: TRBJ2-1; v_gene: TRBV7-2; abundance: NA; CDR3nt: TGTGCCAGCAGCTTTCGAGGGCTCGGGACTAGCGGCTACAATGAGCAGTTCTTC; CDR3aa: CASSFRGLGTSGYNEQFF
d_gene: NA; j_gene: TRBJ1-1; v_gene: TRBV29-1; abundance: NA; CDR3nt: TGCAGCGTTGAAAGGGGGACGTTCACTGAAGCTTTCTTT; CDR3aa: CSVERGTFTEAFF
d_gene: NA; j_gene: TRBJ1-2; v_gene: TRBV3-1/TRBV3-2; abundance: NA; CDR3nt: TGTGCCAGCAGCCAAGATATCAGGGCGGATGGCTACACCTTC; CDR3aa: CASSQDIRADGYTF
d_gene: NA; j_gene: TRBJ1-2; v_gene: TRBV1; abundance: NA; CDR3nt: TGCACCAGCAGCCGGGGCGAGGGAAAGTCTGGCTATGGCTACACCTTC; CDR3aa: CTSSRGEGKSGYGYTF
d_gene: NA; j_gene: TRBJ1-2; v_gene: TRBV9; abundance: NA; CDR3nt: TGTGCCAGCAGCCCGACTTATGAACGGGAAGAAAATGGCTACACCTTC; CDR3aa: CASSPTYEREENGYTF
d_gene: TRBD1; j_gene: TRBJ1-3; v_gene: TRBV7-2; abundance: NA; CDR3nt: TGTGCCAGCGGAGGGACAGTCGGAAACACCATATATTTT; CDR3aa: CASGGTVGNTIYF
d_gene: NA; j_gene: TRBJ2-7; v_gene: TRBV3-1/TRBV3-2; abundance: few; CDR3nt: TGTGCCAGCAGCCAAGCTCGGGGGCGCGACGAGCAGTACTTC; CDR3aa: CASSQARGRDEQYF
d_gene: TRBD2; j_gene: TRBJ2-5; v_gene: TRBV13; abundance: once; CDR3nt: TGTGCCAGCAGCTCCGAGCGGGGGGGCGTGACCCAGTACTTC; CDR3aa: CASSSERGGVTQYF
d_gene: TRBD2; j_gene: TRBJ2-1; v_gene: TRBV11-2; abundance: NA; CDR3nt: TGTGCCAGCAGCTTTGTAACTAGCGGGGGGTACAATGAGCAGTTCTTC; CDR3aa: CASSFVTSGGYNEQFF
d_gene: NA; j_gene: TRBJ1-4; v_gene: TRBV6-5; abundance: NA; CDR3nt: TGTGCCAGCAGCCCCGGGCATCTAAATGAAAAACTGTTTTTT; CDR3aa: CASSPGHLNEKLFF
d_gene: NA; j_gene: TRBJ1-3; v_gene: TRBV6-5; abundance: NA; CDR3nt: TGTGCCAGCAGTCCGGGACCCCCCGGCGACACCATATATTTT; CDR3aa: CASSPGPPGDTIYF
d_gene: TRBD2; j_gene: TRBJ2-7; v_gene: TRBV30; abundance: many; CDR3nt: TGTGCCTGGAGTGGGACTAGCGTCTACGAGCAGTACTTC; CDR3aa: CAWSGTSVYEQYF
d_gene: TRBD2; j_gene: TRBJ2-1; v_gene: TRBV5-4; abundance: NA; CDR3nt: TGTGCCAGCAGCTCCCCCCGGGGGGTCAATGAGCAGTTCTTC; CDR3aa: CASSSPRGVNEQFF
d_gene: TRBD1; j_gene: TRBJ2-3; v_gene: TRBV5-1; abundance: NA; CDR3nt: TGCGCCAGCAGCTCGGCATCCGGGACAGGGGGAAATACGCAGTATTTT; CDR3aa: CASSSASGTGGNTQYF
d_gene: NA; j_gene: TRBJ2-6; v_gene: TRBV24-1; abundance: NA; CDR3nt: TGTGCCACCAGTGGGGGGACCCTCTCTGGGGCCAACGTCCTGACTTTC; CDR3aa: CATSGGTLSGANVLTF
d_gene: NA; j_gene: TRBJ1-2; v_gene: TRBV27; abundance: NA; CDR3nt: TGTGCCAGCAGTTTAACGGTATACACCCGAAACTATGGCTACACCTTC; CDR3aa: CASSLTVYTRNYGYTF
d_gene: NA; j_gene: TRBJ1-2; v_gene: TRBV6-5; abundance: once; CDR3nt: TGTGCCAGCAGTTACGGTTCGGGGCCAAGTGGCTACACCTTC; CDR3aa: CASSYGSGPSGYTF